A selection of T cell receptor beta chains follows, all from one sample in a study of spatial heterogeneity in lung cancer. TCRdb analysed the 5' RACE reads with MiXCR anew, one entry per CDR3 protein. The sample lists over 90,000 distinct CDR3 sequences, roughly 10% seen once, with 6.9% in the top ten. The material was PBMCs, obtained at surgery. These receptors came from a male donor with early-stage non-small cell lung cancer. Both conserved end residues are part of each CDR3. D genes are given only for firm matches. Expanded clones are given a class, and other clones once, few, many or no size at all.

j_call d_call clone_size v_call cdr3_nt cdr3_aa
TRBJ1-2 NA many TRBV20-1 TGCAGTGCTAGCCGAGGAGGGGCCTATGGCTACACCTTC CSASRGGAYGYTF
TRBJ2-1 NA NA TRBV7-2 TGTGCCAGCAGCTTAGCGGCAGCCTACAATGAGCAGTTCTTC CASSLAAAYNEQFF
TRBJ1-1 TRBD1 many TRBV18 TGTGCCAGCTCTTCGACAGGGTTGAACACTGAAGCTTTCTTT CASSSTGLNTEAFF
TRBJ2-1 NA many TRBV6-5 TGTGCCAGCAGGCTAACAGGATACAATGAGCAGTTCTTC CASRLTGYNEQFF
TRBJ1-2 NA many TRBV20-1 TGCAGTACCTGGGGAAACTATGGCTACACCTTC CSTWGNYGYTF
TRBJ2-2 TRBD1 many TRBV19 TGTGCCAGTAGTTTGACAGGGGTCACCGGGGAGCTGTTTTTT CASSLTGVTGELFF
TRBJ2-1 TRBD2 NA TRBV3-1 TGTGCCAGCAGCCCCAGAAACCGGGGGGGCCTAAGGAATGAGCAGTTCTTC CASSPRNRGGLRNEQFF
TRBJ2-1 NA NA TRBV30 TGTGCCTGGGTTGGGCAGCCCTACTACAATGAGCAGTTCTTC CAWVGQPYYNEQFF
TRBJ2-7 TRBD1 many TRBV7-2 TGTGCCAGCAGCCCGAGGGGACAGGGCCCCTACGAGCAGTACTTC CASSPRGQGPYEQYF
TRBJ2-5 TRBD1 NA TRBV7-2 TGTGCCAGCAGCCCAAGGACAGGGGGCGCAGAGACCCAGTACTTC CASSPRTGGAETQYF
TRBJ2-3 TRBD2 many TRBV4-2 TGTGCCAGCAGCCAAGCGGGCAGCGGGGGCACAGATACGCAGTATTTT CASSQAGSGGTDTQYF
TRBJ2-2 TRBD1 NA TRBV19 TGTGCCACCGCGGGGACAGGGCACACCGGGGAGCTGTTTTTT CATAGTGHTGELFF
TRBJ2-3 TRBD2 many TRBV3-1 TGTGCCAGCAGCCAAATCCCGGGGGGTCTAGCGGGAGATACGCAGTATTTT CASSQIPGGLAGDTQYF
TRBJ1-4 NA many TRBV7-9 TGTGCCAGCAGCTTATCAACTAATGAAAAACTGTTTTTT CASSLSTNEKLFF
TRBJ2-7 TRBD1 once TRBV23-1 TGCGCCAGCAGCGACAGGGGGTTTTCCTCCTACGAGCAGTACTTC CASSDRGFSSYEQYF
TRBJ2-7 NA many TRBV20-1 TGCAGTGCTAGAGATCGGGAACAAACCTACGAGCAGTACTTC CSARDREQTYEQYF
TRBJ1-5 NA many TRBV3-1 TGTGCCAGCAGTCCCGGGGCCGAAAGCAGCCGGCCCCAGCATTTT CASSPGAESSRPQHF